This section outlines one TCR beta chain sequence together with its context. Authors' methods: Reference gene primer amplification in the assay estimated nucleated cell counts. The assay was immunoSEQ multiplex PCR, and TCRdb's table has in-frame clones only and misses some. That table furnishes V, J and clone size, whereas the DNA furnished D and trimming. The table records tens of thousands of clones, 77% of them present only once. These data belong to a study of blood T cell repertoires in COVID-19. In the study overall: Acute and convalescent COVID-19 specimens originated in the United States, Italy and Spain. T cells, B-cell-depleted T cells, or PBMCs supplied cDNA or gDNA.

Germline CDR1 reads MNHEY; CDR2 reads SMNVEV (reference sequence). The CDR3 loop spans 13 amino acids. V was shortened by 2 bases and J by 5 bases, with 9 bases between the two germline ends. The V and J genes are TRBV27 and TRBJ1-1, with D perhaps matching TRBD1 (5 bases). The sample was peripheral blood. The TCR sequence derives from a man between 65 and 85 years old with active or convalescent COVID-19. The CDR3 loop is CASSLQGLTEAFF. CDR3 DNA sequence: TGTGCCAGCAGTTTACAGGGTTTGACTGAAGCTTTCTTT.